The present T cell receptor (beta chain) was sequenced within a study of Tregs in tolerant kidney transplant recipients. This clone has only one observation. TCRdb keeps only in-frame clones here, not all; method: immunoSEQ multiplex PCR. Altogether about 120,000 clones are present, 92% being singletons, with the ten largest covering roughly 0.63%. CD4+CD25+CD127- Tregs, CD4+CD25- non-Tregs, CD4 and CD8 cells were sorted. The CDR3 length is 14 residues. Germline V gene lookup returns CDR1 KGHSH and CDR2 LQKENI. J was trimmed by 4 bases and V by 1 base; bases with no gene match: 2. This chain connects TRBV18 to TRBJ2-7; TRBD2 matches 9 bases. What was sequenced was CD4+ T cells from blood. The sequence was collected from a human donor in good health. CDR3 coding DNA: TGTGCCAGCTCACCACTAGCGGGAGCATACGAGCAGTACTTC. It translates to CASSPLAGAYEQYF.